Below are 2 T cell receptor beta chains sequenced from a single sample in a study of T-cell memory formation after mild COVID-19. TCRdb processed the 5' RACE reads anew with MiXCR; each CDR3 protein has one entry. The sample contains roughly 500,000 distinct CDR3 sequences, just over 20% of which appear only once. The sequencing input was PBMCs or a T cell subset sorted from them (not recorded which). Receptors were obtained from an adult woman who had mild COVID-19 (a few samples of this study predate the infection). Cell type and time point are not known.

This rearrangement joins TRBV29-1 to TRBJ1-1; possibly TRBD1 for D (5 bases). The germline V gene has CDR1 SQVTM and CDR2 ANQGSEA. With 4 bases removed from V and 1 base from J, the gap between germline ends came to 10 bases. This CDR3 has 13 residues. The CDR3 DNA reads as TGCAGCGTTGGGTTAACAGGGAACACTGAAGCTTTCTTT. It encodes CSVGLTGNTEAFF.

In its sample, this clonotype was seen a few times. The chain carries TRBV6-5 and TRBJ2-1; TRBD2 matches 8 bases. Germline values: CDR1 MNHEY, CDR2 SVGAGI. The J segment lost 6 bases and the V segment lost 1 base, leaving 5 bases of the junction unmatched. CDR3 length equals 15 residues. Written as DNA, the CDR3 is TGTGCCAGCAGTTACTGGGGTAGCGGGACCAATGAGCAGTTCTTC. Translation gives CASSYWGSGTNEQFF.